One and the same sample provided the 31 T cell receptor beta chains below, sequenced in a study of post-analysis software for immune sequencing data. These receptors' antigens are unknown. Carried by the TCR beta cDNA libraries were unique molecular identifiers. One entry per CDR3 protein, called by TCRdb with MiXCR from the PCR reads. The sample holds 750,000 to 950,000 distinct CDR3 sequences, around 45% seen once. Broader study findings: Higher frequency in patients than in controls was seen for several TRBV segments, with TRBV5-6, TRBV5-1 and TRBV20-1 among them.

Input material: blood. These TCRs come from a girl under 18 with multiple sclerosis.

This sequence joins TRBV29-1 and TRBJ1-2; D is ambiguous. The germline V gene encodes CDR1 SQVTM and CDR2 ANQGSEA. The CDR3 sequence is 12 residues long. V dropped 0 bases and J dropped 10 bases, with 12 bases sitting between them. CDR3: CSVEERGNVYTF. The CDR3, as DNA: TGCAGCGTTGAAGAGAGAGGGAACGTCTACACCTTC.

The rearrangement uses TRBV6-2 or TRBV6-3 and TRBJ1-1, with 7 nucleotides matching TRBD1. V lost 6 bases, J lost 8 bases, and 6 bases stayed unmatched. Germline loops: CDR1 MNHEY, CDR2 SVGEGT. The CDR3 consists of 12 residues. The CDR3 is CASSRDSLEAFF. The DNA of the CDR3 is TGTGCCAGCAGCCGGGACAGTTTGGAAGCTTTCTTT.

V and J are TRBV20-1 and TRBJ2-3; D gene uncertain. The CDR3 length is 14 residues. Germline assignment: CDR1 DFQATT and CDR2 SNEGSKA (reference sequence). Trimming cost V 3 bases and J 4 bases, with 14 bases left between them. In nucleotides, the CDR3 is TGCAGTGCTAGCACCCCGGGTGAGGCAGATACGCAGTATTTT. Translating it yields CSASTPGEADTQYF.

Written as DNA, the CDR3 is TGCAGTGCTAGAACTAGCGGGACCCTCTCCTACGAGCAGTACTTC. Encoded protein: CSARTSGTLSYEQYF. The V call is TRBV20-1, the J call TRBJ2-7; 10 bases are a match to TRBD2. The CDR3 length is 15 residues. Germline V gene sequence: CDR1 DFQATT, CDR2 SNEGSKA (reference sequence). The ends lost 2 bases at V and 0 bases at J; junction bases unmatched: 4.

The rearrangement links TRBV7-9 to TRBJ2-3; the match to TRBD2 covers 10 bases. This CDR3 contains 14 residues. V lost 5 bases, J lost 7 bases, and 6 bases stayed unmatched. Germline values: CDR1 SEHNR, CDR2 FQNEAQ (reference sequence). The CDR3 region is CASSEREGGHTQYF. CDR3 coding DNA: TGTGCCAGCAGCGAGCGGGAGGGCGGGCATACGCAGTATTTT.

The chain carries TRBV6-1 and TRBJ1-2; perhaps TRBD1 as D (6 bases). Germline V gene data show CDR1 as MNHNS and CDR2 as SASEGT. Trimming shortened V by 6 bases and J by 0 bases, and 14 bases separated the two germline ends. The CDR3 consists of 15 residues. DNA for the CDR3: TGTGCCAGCAGGACTCGACAGGTGACTAACTATGGCTACACCTTC. Amino acids: CASRTRQVTNYGYTF.

The chain carries TRBV6-2 or TRBV6-3 and TRBJ2-7, with TRBD1 as a possible D gene (5 bases). The CDR3 runs to 12 residues. Per the germline V gene, CDR1 is MNHEY and CDR2 is SVGEGT. V was shortened by 0 bases and J by 5 bases, with 5 bases between the two germline ends. CDR3 sequence (DNA): TGTGCCAGCAGTTACTCACAGGACGAGCAGTACTTC. Translating it yields CASSYSQDEQYF.

This clonotype was counted between two and nine times. The chain uses TRBV4-3 and TRBJ2-7; 13 positions agree with TRBD2. The CDR3 is 17 residues long. The germline gives CDR1 LGHNA, CDR2 YSLEER. The V and J ends lost 0 bases and 7 bases, in that order; junction bases with no gene match: 9. The CDR3 bases are TGCGCCAGCAGCCAAGATTCCGTACTAGCGGGAGGGGAGGAGCAGTACTTC. Translating it yields CASSQDSVLAGGEEQYF.

The CDR3, as DNA: TGTGCCACCAGCAGAGTCGTAGGGAGAGCCCTTTCCTACGAGCAGTACTTC. Its protein is CATSRVVGRALSYEQYF. The V gene is TRBV15, the J gene TRBJ2-7; possible D gene TRBD2, 5 bases. The V and J ends lost 1 base and 1 base respectively, with 17 bases between them. The CDR3 extends over 17 amino acids. CDR1 is LNHNV, CDR2 YYDKDF, per germline (reference sequence). Based on the CDR3 plus reference TRBV15 and TRBJ2-7, the full variable domain is DAMVIQNPRYQVTQFGKPVTLSCSQTLNHNVMYWYQQKSSQAPKLLFHYYDKDFNNEADTPDNFQSRRPNTSFCFLDIRSPGLGDTAMYLCATSRVVGRALSYEQYFGPGTRLTVT.

The rearrangement links TRBV7-8 to TRBJ1-3, with a weak D call TRBD1 (5 bases). Trimming cost V 2 bases and J 2 bases, with 10 bases left between them. Germline V lookup: CDR1 SGHVS, CDR2 FQNEAQ. The CDR3 is made up of 15 amino acids. The CDR3 DNA reads as TGTGCCAGCAGCTTAAGGCGGGGGGCTGGAAACACCATATATTTT. Its protein is CASSLRRGAGNTIYF.

The rearrangement links TRBV11-2 to TRBJ2-3, with TRBD2 identical over 8 bases. Trimming removed 4 bases from V and 5 bases from J; junction bases left unmatched: 8. Germline V gene data show CDR1 as SGHAT and CDR2 as FQNNGV. The CDR3 consists of 15 residues. The CDR3 protein is CASSSPGLDGDTQYF. CDR3 coding DNA: TGTGCCAGCAGCTCGCCGGGACTAGACGGAGATACGCAGTATTTT. Drawing the rest from reference TRBV11-2 and TRBJ2-3, the complete variable domain is EAGVAQSPRYKIIEKRQSVAFWCNPISGHATLYWYQQILGQGPKLLIQFQNNGVVDDSQLPKDRFSAERLKGVDSTLKIQPAKLEDSAVYLCASSSPGLDGDTQYFGPGTRLTVL.

This clonotype was seen only a few times. One end of the junction does not line up with germline, which may come from a read error. The chain carries TRBV12-3 or TRBV12-4 and TRBJ2-5; tentative D call: TRBD2 (6 bases). The CDR3 sequence is 14 residues long. In DNA form, the CDR3 reads TGTGCCAGCAGGAACGTGGGGGGAGGAGAGACTCAGTACTTC. Translating it yields CASRNVGGGETQYF.

On this clonotype itself: The junction does not match germline at one end; this may be a read error. The V gene is TRBV20-1, the J gene TRBJ2-2; 11 positions match TRBD2. CDR3 length equals 18 residues. The V gene's germline CDR1 is DFQATT and CDR2 SNEGSKA (reference sequence). CDR3 DNA: TGCAGTACTAGAGATTATTTTAGCGGGAGGGCCGACACCGGGGAGCTGTTTTTT. It translates to CSTRDYFSGRADTGELFF.

V gene TRBV28 combines with J gene TRBJ1-2; tentatively, D is TRBD1 (5 bases). Germline V CDR1 and CDR2: MDHEN, SYDVKM. The CDR3 length is 14 residues. The V gene lost 10 bases and the J gene lost 0 bases, with 15 bases spanning the gap. Written as DNA, the CDR3 is TGTGCCACCACCCGGGGCCAAGCTAACTATGGCTACACCTTC. This codes for CATTRGQANYGYTF.

The chain joins TRBV20-1 to TRBJ1-5; 8 bases line up with TRBD1. Germline lookup yields CDR1 DFQATT and CDR2 SNEGSKA (reference sequence). Unmatched junction bases numbered 3, after V lost 3 bases and J lost 2 bases. This CDR3 is built from 14 residues. CDR3 in DNA: TGCAGTGCTAGGGGGGGACAGGGCAATCAGCCCCAGCATTTT. It codes for CSARGGQGNQPQHF.

In this sample, this clonotype turned up a few times. The chain joins TRBV3-1 to TRBJ2-5; perhaps TRBD2 as D (6 bases). The CDR3 runs 18 residues. Deletions cut 3 bases from V and 2 bases from J, with 22 bases between. Per germline, CDR1 LGHDT and CDR2 YNNKEL (reference sequence). The CDR3 DNA reads TGTGCCAGCAGCCAGACCCTCGGGGGTAGCGGAGCTCAAGAGACCCAGTACTTC. Translation gives CASSQTLGGSGAQETQYF.

As regards this clonotype: A much more abundant neighbour one base away suggests this may be a read error. The chain employs TRBV5-8 and TRBJ1-1, with a weak D call TRBD1 (6 bases). The CDR3 is 13 residues long. V lost 5 bases and J lost 1, with 9 bases in between. Germline V gene lookup returns CDR1 SGHTS and CDR2 YDEGEE. The CDR3 reads CASRLQGNTEAFF. CDR3 DNA: TGTGCCAGCAGGTTACAGGGGAACACTGAAGCTTTCTTT.

A remark on this clonotype: The junction shows a germline mismatch at one end, possibly a read error. This sequence joins TRBV12-3 or TRBV12-4 and TRBJ2-5, with 13 bases matching TRBD2. There are 17 residues in the CDR3. The CDR3 sequence: CAGSLVGLAGIQETQYF. CDR3 sequence (DNA): TGTGCCGGCAGTTTAGTGGGACTAGCGGGAATCCAAGAGACCCAGTACTTC.

This chain links TRBV6-1 with TRBJ1-4; a possible D gene is TRBD1 (6 bases). Trimming stripped 8 bases from V and 4 bases from J, with 14 bases between. In germline, CDR1 is MNHNS, CDR2 SASEGT. This CDR3 region has 14 residues. CDR3 in amino acids: CASEQGHVNEKLFF. The CDR3 coding sequence is TGTGCCAGCGAACAGGGACACGTTAATGAAAAACTGTTTTTT.

This clonotype occurred a few times. This sequence joins TRBV20-1 and TRBJ2-5; D possibly corresponds to TRBD2 (5 bases). Germline lookup yields CDR1 DFQATT and CDR2 SNEGSKA (reference sequence). V lost 5 bases to trimming and J lost 1 base, with 8 bases between them. This CDR3 is built from 12 residues. CDR3 DNA: TGCAGTGCTCCGGGAACCCAAGAGACCCAGTACTTC. Translation: CSAPGTQETQYF.

This sequence joins TRBV20-1 and TRBJ2-7, with D possibly being TRBD2 (6 bases). The V and J ends lost 4 bases and 2 bases respectively, with 12 bases between them. CDR1 and CDR2 (germline): DFQATT, SNEGSKA (reference sequence). CDR3 length: 13 residues. As DNA, the CDR3 is TGCAGTGCTACCCCCAGGACTACCTACGAGCAGTACTTC. Amino acids: CSATPRTTYEQYF.

This clonotype was counted a few times. CDR3 coding DNA: TGTGCCAGCAGCTTAGAGCAGGGGTCCTATGGCTACACCTTC. It is translated as CASSLEQGSYGYTF. V and J are TRBV7-9 and TRBJ1-2; a possible D gene is TRBD1 (6 bases). The germline V gene encodes CDR1 SEHNR and CDR2 FQNEAQ (reference sequence). The CDR3 totals 14 residues. Trimming took off 1 base at V and 4 bases at J, with 10 bases between the two ends.

The gene calls are TRBV12-3 or TRBV12-4 and TRBJ2-1; D is undetermined. The CDR3 consists of 15 residues. V was clipped by 5 bases and J by 6 bases, with 17 bases between them. CDR3 sequence: CASSPRARSGNEQFF. The DNA of the CDR3 is TGTGCCAGCAGTCCCCGGGCTCGGTCGGGCAATGAGCAGTTCTTC.

This clonotype came up a few times. The chain recombines TRBV12-3 or TRBV12-4 with TRBJ2-7; TRBD1 matches at 8 bases. V dropped 6 bases and J dropped 5; count of bases not matched to a gene: 9. This CDR3 is 14 amino acids long. The CDR3 is CASRPTGAFNEQYF. The CDR3, as DNA: TGTGCCAGCAGACCGACAGGGGCCTTCAACGAGCAGTACTTC.

This clonotype was counted a few times. J is TRBJ2-1 and V is TRBV12-3 or TRBV12-4, with D possibly being TRBD2 (7 bases). Trimming shortened V by 7 bases and J by 6 bases, and 16 bases separated the two germline ends. The CDR3 extends over 14 amino acids. CDR3 loop: CASIMGGGSNEQFF. The CDR3 DNA follows: TGTGCCAGCATTATGGGAGGGGGGAGCAATGAGCAGTTCTTC.

A remark on this clonotype: An end of the junction does not agree with germline; a read error may underlie this. The gene calls are TRBV6-5 and TRBJ2-1, with 16 bases lining up with TRBD2. This CDR3 comprises 20 residues. Germline V lookup: CDR1 MNHEY, CDR2 SVGAGI. For the CDR3, the DNA is TGTGCCGGCAGTTACAGCGGGGGACTAGCGGGGGGGGAAGGAGGCAATGAGCAGTTCTTC. Protein product: CAGSYSGGLAGGEGGNEQFF.

This clonotype was seen only a few times. The rearrangement links TRBV18 to TRBJ2-5; D gene ambiguous. Trimming removed 0 bases from V and 5 bases from J, with 13 bases in between. Germline-derived CDR1 and CDR2 are KGHSH and LQKENI. There are 15 residues in the CDR3. As DNA, the CDR3 is TGTGCCAGCTCACCACCCATACAAGGGTTCGAGACCCAGTACTTC. Amino acid sequence: CASSPPIQGFETQYF. The variable domain in full, completed from reference TRBV18 and TRBJ2-5, reads NAGVMQNPRHLVRRRGQEARLRCSPMKGHSHVYWYRQLPEEGLKFMVYLQKENIIDESGMPKERFSAEFPKEGPSILRIQQVVRGDSAAYFCASSPPIQGFETQYFGPGTRLLVL.

The chain joins TRBV18 to TRBJ2-7; D unresolved. CDR1 and CDR2 from the germline V gene are KGHSH and LQKENI. The length of the CDR3 is 13 residues. V was clipped by 6 bases and J by 12 bases, with 21 bases between them. DNA of the CDR3: TGTGCCAGCTCCCCGGACGGGTCCGAGACCCGGTACTTC. Residues: CASSPDGSETRYF.

The gene calls are TRBV28 and TRBJ2-5; 7 bases align to TRBD1. J gave up 4 bases and V 6 bases, and 11 bases lay outside the gene matches. The CDR3 length is 15 residues. Germline V gene data show CDR1 as MDHEN and CDR2 as SYDVKM. CDR3 sequence (DNA): TGTGCCAGCAGCCTGAACAGGGGACGGGGAGAGACCCAGTACTTC. Translating it yields CASSLNRGRGETQYF.

The rearrangement uses TRBV10-2 and TRBJ1-2; 8 positions match TRBD1. Germline V gene lookup returns CDR1 WSHSY and CDR2 SAAADI. The V segment lost 2 bases and the J segment 7 bases; nucleotides outside the gene matches: 3. CDR3 length equals 13 residues. The DNA for the CDR3 is TGCGCCAGCAGTGAGGCAGGGGGCCCTGGCTACACCTTC. It specifies CASSEAGGPGYTF.

The chain carries TRBV6-2 or TRBV6-3 and TRBJ2-2; D is unresolved. Germline CDR1 MNHEY, CDR2 SVGEGT. The CDR3 has 11 residues. With 4 bases removed from V and 8 bases from J, the gap between germline ends came to 5 bases. CDR3 nucleotides: TGTGCCAGCAGTTTACAAGGGGAGCTGTTTTTT. Amino acid sequence: CASSLQGELFF.